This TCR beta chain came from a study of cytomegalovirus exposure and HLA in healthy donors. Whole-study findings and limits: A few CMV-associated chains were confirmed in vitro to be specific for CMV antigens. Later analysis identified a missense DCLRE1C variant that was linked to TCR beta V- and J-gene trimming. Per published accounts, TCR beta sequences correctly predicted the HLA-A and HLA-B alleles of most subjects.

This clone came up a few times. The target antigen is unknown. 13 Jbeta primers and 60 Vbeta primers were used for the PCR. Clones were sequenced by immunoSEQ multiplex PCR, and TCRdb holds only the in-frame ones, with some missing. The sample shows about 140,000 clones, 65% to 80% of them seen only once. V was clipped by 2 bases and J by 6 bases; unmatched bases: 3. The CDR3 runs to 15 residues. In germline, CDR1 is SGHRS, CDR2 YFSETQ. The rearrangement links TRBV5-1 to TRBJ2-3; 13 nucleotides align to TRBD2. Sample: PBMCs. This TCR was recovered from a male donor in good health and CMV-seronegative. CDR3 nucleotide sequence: TGCGCCAGCAGCTTCGGGACTAGCGGGAAGGATACGCAGTATTTT. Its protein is CASSFGTSGKDTQYF.